The rows below give T cell receptor beta chains drawn from one sample of a study of T cells in tuberculosis. TCRdb keeps only in-frame clones here, not all; method: immunoSEQ multiplex PCR. The table has 35,000 to 55,000 clones, roughly 94% seen once. Sequencing was done on a sample of PBMCs. The receptors originated from a donor aged 5 to 30 with latent tuberculosis or without tuberculosis infection. Some clones in this sample may be carry-over from other donors' samples. CDR3s include the opening cysteine and the closing phenylalanine or tryptophan. The order of the fields is clone size, J gene, CDR3 length, V gene, D gene, CDR3 DNA, CDR3 protein. D genes are given only for firm matches. A row's size may be missing; if present it is once, few, many or a size class.

size: .
J: TRBJ1-1
length: 15
V: TRBV4-3
D: .
DNA: TGCGCCAGCAGCCAAGATCAGGGGTTGGGTACTGAAGCTTTCTTT
CDR3: CASSQDQGLGTEAFF

size: .
J: TRBJ2-1
length: 16
V: TRBV6-5
D: TRBD2
DNA: TGTGCCAGCAGTTACTCGCCTAGCGGGAGCTACAATGAGCAGTTCTTC
CDR3: CASSYSPSGSYNEQFF

size: .
J: TRBJ2-1
length: 15
V: TRBV15
D: .
DNA: TGTGCCACCAGCAGAGCAGGTATTGCTTACAATGAGCAGTTCTTC
CDR3: CATSRAGIAYNEQFF

size: .
J: TRBJ1-5
length: 15
V: TRBV29-1
D: .
DNA: TGCAGCGTTCTAACCTCAGGATTCAGCAATCAGCCCCAGCATTTT
CDR3: CSVLTSGFSNQPQHF

size: few
J: TRBJ2-1
length: 15
V: TRBV9
D: TRBD2
DNA: TGTGCCAGCAGCCCCGTCCCCACTAGCGAGAATGAGCAGTTCTTC
CDR3: CASSPVPTSENEQFF

size: .
J: TRBJ2-5
length: 13
V: TRBV13
D: .
DNA: TGTGCCAGCAGCTTAGGTCCGTCGGGGACCCAGTACTTC
CDR3: CASSLGPSGTQYF

size: .
J: TRBJ1-4
length: 15
V: TRBV19
D: TRBD1
DNA: TGTGCCAGTAGTCCGACAGGGGATATTAATGAAAAACTGTTTTTT
CDR3: CASSPTGDINEKLFF

size: .
J: TRBJ2-3
length: 16
V: TRBV7-3
D: .
DNA: TGTGCCAGCAGCTTATATACTCGGCGGGGCACAGATACGCAGTATTTT
CDR3: CASSLYTRRGTDTQYF

size: .
J: TRBJ1-2
length: 16
V: TRBV6-6
D: TRBD1
DNA: TGTGCCAGCAGTTACTCCGAGGGGACAGGGTTGTATGGCTACACCTTC
CDR3: CASSYSEGTGLYGYTF

size: .
J: TRBJ1-5
length: 15
V: TRBV6-5
D: TRBD1
DNA: TGTGCCAGCAGTCCGGACAGGTATAGCAATCAGCCCCAGCATTTT
CDR3: CASSPDRYSNQPQHF

size: .
J: TRBJ2-1
length: 13
V: TRBV2
D: .
DNA: TGTGCCAGCAGCGCCATGAGGCTCTCGGAGGGGATCTTC
CDR3: CASSAMRLSEGIF

size: .
J: TRBJ2-1
length: 16
V: TRBV11-1
D: TRBD2
DNA: TGTGCCAGCAGCGGAAGGGTGGGACTAGCCGACAATGAGCAGTTCTTC
CDR3: CASSGRVGLADNEQFF

size: .
J: TRBJ1-5
length: 14
V: TRBV28
D: TRBD1
DNA: TGTGCCAGCAGCCGACAGGGGGTAATTCAGCCCCAGCATTTT
CDR3: CASSRQGVIQPQHF

size: .
J: TRBJ1-2
length: 15
V: TRBV7-6
D: .
DNA: TGTGCCAGCAGCTTAGTTCCAGGGGTCGGGTATGGCTACACCTTC
CDR3: CASSLVPGVGYGYTF

size: .
J: TRBJ1-2
length: 14
V: TRBV10-3
D: .
DNA: TGTGCCAGCCAGGGATTCGGAGAGTACTATGGCTACACCTTC
CDR3: CASQGFGEYYGYTF

size: .
J: TRBJ1-1
length: 15
V: TRBV27
D: .
DNA: TGTGCCAGCAGTCTCCGGGACATTGTATCCCATGAAGCTTTCTTT
CDR3: CASSLRDIVSHEAFF

size: .
J: TRBJ2-3
length: 13
V: TRBV4-3
D: .
DNA: TGCGCCAGCAGCCAAGATCGGTGGTATACGCAGTATTTT
CDR3: CASSQDRWYTQYF

size: .
J: TRBJ1-2
length: 14
V: TRBV28
D: TRBD1
DNA: TGTGCCAGCAGTTGGACAGGGGGCGACTATGGCTACACCTTC
CDR3: CASSWTGGDYGYTF

size: .
J: TRBJ1-2
length: 15
V: TRBV5-1
D: .
DNA: TGCGCCAGCAGCTCATCCCCGGGACACCAATATGGCTACACCTTC
CDR3: CASSSSPGHQYGYTF

size: .
J: TRBJ2-3
length: 18
V: TRBV28
D: .
DNA: TGTGCCAGCAGTTTAAACCCCTCTGCCAGGGTGGGCCCAGATACGCAGTATTTT
CDR3: CASSLNPSARVGPDTQYF

size: once
J: TRBJ1-2
length: 9
V: TRBV5-8
D: .
DNA: TGTGCCAGCAGCTTGGTCGGGAACTTC
CDR3: CASSLVGNF

size: few
J: TRBJ2-1
length: 16
V: TRBV6-5
D: TRBD2
DNA: TGTGCCAGCAGTTCACTTAGCGGGCTCTCCTACAATGAGCAGTTCTTC
CDR3: CASSSLSGLSYNEQFF

size: .
J: TRBJ2-4
length: 12
V: TRBV29-1
D: .
DNA: TGCAGCGGCGGATCGGGCGGGTACATTCAGTACTTC
CDR3: CSGGSGGYIQYF

size: .
J: TRBJ2-7
length: 17
V: TRBV5-6
D: TRBD2
DNA: TGTGCCAGCAGCTTGGCCGGGCTAGCGGGAACCACCTACGAGCAGTACTTC
CDR3: CASSLAGLAGTTYEQYF

size: once
J: TRBJ2-2
length: 15
V: TRBV11-2
D: .
DNA: TGTGCCAGCAGCCTAGTGGGGGGAAGCGGCGGGGAGCTGTTTTTT
CDR3: CASSLVGGSGGELFF

size: .
J: TRBJ2-7
length: 15
V: TRBV4-3
D: .
DNA: TGCGCCAGCAGCCCCAAAAGAGGACTTACCTACGAGCAGTACTTC
CDR3: CASSPKRGLTYEQYF

size: .
J: TRBJ1-3
length: 17
V: TRBV28
D: TRBD1
DNA: TGTGCCAGTAAGACAGGGGGCCTGGAATCCTCTGGAAACACCATATATTTT
CDR3: CASKTGGLESSGNTIYF

size: .
J: TRBJ2-7
length: 13
V: TRBV11-2
D: TRBD1
DNA: TGTGCCAGCAGCTCGGACAGGATGGGCGAGCAGTACTTC
CDR3: CASSSDRMGEQYF

size: .
J: TRBJ2-1
length: 16
V: TRBV7-9
D: TRBD1
DNA: TGTGCCAGCAGCCATCCCGGGACAGGGGGCTACAATGAGCAGTTCTTC
CDR3: CASSHPGTGGYNEQFF

size: .
J: TRBJ2-1
length: 14
V: TRBV7-2
D: .
DNA: TGTGCCAGCAGCTTAAAACTAGGCAAGGGAGAGCAGTTCTTC
CDR3: CASSLKLGKGEQFF

size: .
J: TRBJ1-1
length: 14
V: TRBV7-3
D: .
DNA: TGTGCCAGCAGCTTATACGGGGAAGACACTGAAGCTTTCTTT
CDR3: CASSLYGEDTEAFF

size: .
J: TRBJ1-1
length: 14
V: TRBV28
D: .
DNA: TGTGCCAGCAGTTTAGCGGAGGGTTCAACTGAAGCTTTCTTT
CDR3: CASSLAEGSTEAFF

size: .
J: TRBJ2-1
length: 14
V: TRBV30
D: TRBD2
DNA: TGTGCCTGGAGTGGACTAGCGGGACCAGCTGAGCAGTTCTTC
CDR3: CAWSGLAGPAEQFF

size: .
J: TRBJ1-1
length: 14
V: TRBV4-3
D: TRBD1
DNA: TGCGCCAGCAGCCAAACAGGGGAGGAGGCTGAAGCTTTCTTT
CDR3: CASSQTGEEAEAFF

size: .
J: TRBJ1-1
length: 15
V: TRBV2
D: TRBD1
DNA: TGTGCCAGCATCCTAAACAGGGGGTATAGCACTGAAGCTTTCTTT
CDR3: CASILNRGYSTEAFF

size: .
J: TRBJ2-3
length: 14
V: TRBV6-1
D: .
DNA: TGTGCCAGCAAGAAGACGGGGAGCACAGATACGCAGTATTTT
CDR3: CASKKTGSTDTQYF

size: .
J: TRBJ1-1
length: 13
V: TRBV7-3
D: .
DNA: TGTGCCAGCAGCCAACGGGTGAACACTGAAGCTTTCTTT
CDR3: CASSQRVNTEAFF

size: .
J: TRBJ1-1
length: 15
V: TRBV4-1
D: .
DNA: TGCGCCAGCAGCCAACAGAGATGGGGGGGCACTGAAGCTTTCTTT
CDR3: CASSQQRWGGTEAFF

size: .
J: TRBJ1-1
length: 14
V: TRBV2
D: .
DNA: TGTGCCAGCAGCGCGTCGGGGGGGCGCACTGAAGCTTTCTTT
CDR3: CASSASGGRTEAFF

size: .
J: TRBJ2-7
length: 14
V: TRBV5-1
D: .
DNA: TGCGCCAGCAGCCCAGGGACACTGAACTACGAGCAGTACTTC
CDR3: CASSPGTLNYEQYF

size: .
J: TRBJ2-5
length: 13
V: TRBV6-5
D: .
DNA: TGTGCCAGCAGTCGGACACTACAAGAGACCCAGTACTTC
CDR3: CASSRTLQETQYF

size: .
J: TRBJ2-7
length: 14
V: TRBV12-5
D: .
DNA: TGTGCTAGTCAACCCTTCGAGGAGACCTACGAGCAGTACTTC
CDR3: CASQPFEETYEQYF

size: .
J: TRBJ2-7
length: 15
V: TRBV10-2
D: TRBD1
DNA: TGCGCCAGCAGTGAGTTGCGGGACAGGGGAAACGAGCAGTACTTC
CDR3: CASSELRDRGNEQYF

size: .
J: TRBJ2-7
length: 11
V: TRBV20-1
D: .
DNA: TGCAGTGCTGAGGGAATCTACGAGCAGTACTTC
CDR3: CSAEGIYEQYF